The 2 T cell receptor beta chains listed next were all sequenced from one sample in a study of shared clonotypes between healthy human individuals. Sequencing used immunoSEQ multiplex PCR; TCRdb keeps in-frame clones, though not all of them. The profile shows more than 1 million clones, around 78% of them singletons. Sequenced input: memory CD4+ T cells from PBMCs. Noted subset: CD45RA-negative fraction. The source is a man younger than 30 in good health. Some clones in this sample may be carry-over from other donors' samples.

V and J are TRBV9 and TRBJ2-3, with 7 bases matching TRBD1. V shed 0 bases and J 1 base; nucleotides not matched to a gene: 2. Germline V gives CDR1 SGDLS, CDR2 YYNGEE. The CDR3 runs to 15 residues. DNA of the CDR3: TGTGCCAGCAGCGTAGCTACAGGGGGCACAGATACGCAGTATTTT. This sequence encodes CASSVATGGTDTQYF.

This chain connects TRBV12-2 to TRBJ2-7; the D segment call TRBD2 is taken from the table without a DNA check. TRBV12-2 is noted as a pseudogene. This CDR3 region has 17 residues. The DNA for the CDR3 is TGTGCAAGTCGCCGAATGGGGTCTGAACTTGAGGGCGACGAGCAGTACTTC. It specifies CASRRMGSELEGDEQYF.